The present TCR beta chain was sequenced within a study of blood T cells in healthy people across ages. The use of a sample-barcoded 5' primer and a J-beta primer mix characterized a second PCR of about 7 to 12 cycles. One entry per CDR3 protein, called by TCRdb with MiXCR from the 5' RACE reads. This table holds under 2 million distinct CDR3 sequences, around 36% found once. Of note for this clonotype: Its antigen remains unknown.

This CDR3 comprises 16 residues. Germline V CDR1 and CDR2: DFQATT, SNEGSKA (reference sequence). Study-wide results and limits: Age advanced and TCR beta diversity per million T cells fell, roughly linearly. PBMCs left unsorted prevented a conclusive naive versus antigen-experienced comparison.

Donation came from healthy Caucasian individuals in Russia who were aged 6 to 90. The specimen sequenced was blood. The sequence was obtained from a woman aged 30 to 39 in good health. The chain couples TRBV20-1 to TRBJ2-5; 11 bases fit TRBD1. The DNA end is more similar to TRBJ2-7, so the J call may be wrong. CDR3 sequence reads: CSARDKWDRGNYEQYF. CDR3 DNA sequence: TGCAGTGCTAGAGATAAGTGGGACAGGGGGAACTACGAGCAGTACTTC.